The present TCR beta chain was sequenced within a study of CD8 T cells in Susac syndrome. Blood CD8+ and CD4+ T cells underwent high-throughput TCR beta sequencing. The multiple sclerosis control cohort comprised treatment-naive individuals presenting with stable or active relapsing-remitting disease. Purification of the CD8+ and CD4+ T cells relied on negative isolation, and TEMRA cells underwent FACS enrichment. There are 15 residues in the CDR3. V lost 2 bases, J lost 9 bases, and 17 bases lay in between. Germline loops: CDR1 ENHRY, CDR2 SYGVKD. An amount of RNA that ranged from about 0.45 to 1 ug was reverse transcribed with random hexamers. Across 54 Vbeta and 13 Jbeta, TCR beta CDR3 was amplified with immunoSEQ multiplex PCR. TCRdb reanalysed the immunoSEQ multiplex PCR reads using MiXCR and keeps one entry per CDR3 protein. The sample lists fewer than 350,000 distinct CDR3 sequences; approximately 90% were seen once.

Sequenced sample: CD4+ T cells from PBMCs. V gene TRBV10-3 combines with J gene TRBJ1-5; D might be TRBD1 (6 bases). The receptor was isolated from a human donor with multiple sclerosis. The CDR3 coding sequence is TGTGCCATCAGTGAGACAGGGAAAGACCTCGGGCCCCAGCATTTT. This gives the protein CAISETGKDLGPQHF.